Shown below are 32 T cell receptor beta chains from a single sample sequenced in a study of human T cells and chemical hapten exposure. TCRdb itself ran the RACE reads through MiXCR, one entry per CDR3 protein. The sample includes 80,000 to 100,000 distinct CDR3 sequences, roughly 8% seen only once; the top ten take 2.5% to 3%. The time point was: healthy volunteer bleed at 2 weeks. The authors extracted total RNA from unfractionated whole blood. The material sequenced was whole blood. The origin of the receptors is a female donor in good health. Some clones in this sample may be carry-over from other donors' samples.

The V gene is TRBV2, the J gene TRBJ2-7, with D perhaps TRBD1 or TRBD2 (5 bases each). This CDR3 has 14 residues. Between the trimmed V and J ends, which lost 6 bases and 1 base, there was a span of 13 bases. Germline assignment: CDR1 SNHLY and CDR2 FYNNEI. CDR3 nucleotide sequence: TGTGCCAGCAGCATAGGGAGACAGTCCTACGAGCAGTACTTC. This translates into CASSIGRQSYEQYF.

This clonotype was found a few times. The chain uses TRBV20-1 and TRBJ2-2; 7 bases fit TRBD1. CDR1 is DFQATT and CDR2 is SNEGSKA in the germline V gene (reference sequence). The CDR3 runs 13 residues. V lost 3 bases, J lost 7 bases, and 5 bases stayed unmatched. CDR3 protein: CSARAGGNGELFF. For the CDR3, the DNA is TGCAGTGCTAGGGCAGGGGGTAACGGGGAGCTGTTTTTT.

This clonotype was seen a handful of times. The chain is built from TRBV28 and TRBJ1-2, with 10 bases fitting TRBD1. The CDR3 contains 14 residues. The V segment lost 4 bases and the J segment 7 bases; nucleotides outside the gene matches: 6. The germline CDR1 and CDR2 sequences are MDHEN and SYDVKM. This CDR3 reads CASSSGTGAGGYTF. The DNA for the CDR3 is TGTGCCAGCAGTTCCGGGACAGGGGCGGGTGGCTACACCTTC.

CDR3 in DNA: TGTGCCAGCAGTGCCCTGACAGGCGGGCAAGAGACCCAGTACTTC. The encoded protein is CASSALTGGQETQYF. The J gene is TRBJ2-5, the V gene TRBV6-1; a weak D match, TRBD1 (6 bases). V gave up 4 bases and J gave up 2 bases, with 14 bases separating them. CDR3 size: 15 residues. Germline V gene data show CDR1 as MNHNS and CDR2 as SASEGT.

This clonotype came up many times. The rearrangement joins TRBV5-1 to TRBJ1-1; TRBD1 matches 7 bases. Trimming at V came to 5 bases and at J to 4 bases, leaving 11 bases not matched to a gene. The CDR3 contains 15 residues. CDR1 SGHRS and CDR2 YFSETQ come from the germline V gene. CDR3 DNA sequence: TGCGCCAGCAGTCTAACAGGGGTATTGGGCACTGAAGCTTTCTTT. This encodes CASSLTGVLGTEAFF.

This clonotype was recorded at least ten times. The chain couples TRBV24-1 to TRBJ2-2, with 14 bases matching TRBD2. The CDR3 is 18 residues long. Trimming at V came to 4 bases and at J to 3 bases, leaving 6 bases not matched to a gene. Germline CDR1 KGHDR, CDR2 SFDVKD. The DNA for the CDR3 is TGTGCCACCAGTGACGGGGGACTAGCGGGAGTTTACACCGGGGAGCTGTTTTTT. Its protein product is CATSDGGLAGVYTGELFF.

This clonotype was picked up a small number of times. This chain uses TRBV20-1 with TRBJ2-7; TRBD2 matches 12 bases. V gave up 3 bases and J gave up 2 bases; unmatched junction bases: 8. The CDR3 covers 16 residues. Germline values: CDR1 DFQATT, CDR2 SNEGSKA (reference sequence). Here the CDR3 reads CSARVGLAGRAYEQYF. Here the CDR3 DNA reads TGCAGTGCTAGGGTAGGACTAGCGGGGAGAGCCTACGAGCAGTACTTC.

At least ten counts were recorded for this clonotype. The chain couples TRBV20-1 to TRBJ2-1; the D is unclear. The length of the CDR3 is 11 residues. Trimming removed 5 bases from V and 10 bases from J, with 12 bases in between. Looked up from germline, CDR1 is DFQATT and CDR2 is SNEGSKA (reference sequence). This chain's CDR3 is CSAGPPREQFF. CDR3 coding DNA: TGCAGTGCTGGCCCGCCCCGGGAGCAGTTCTTC.

This clonotype was seen ten or more times. The chain links TRBV20-1 to TRBJ2-7; the match to TRBD2 covers 8 bases. The CDR3 extends over 15 amino acids. The V and J ends lost 4 bases and 6 bases, in that order; junction bases with no gene match: 14. Germline V CDR1 and CDR2: DFQATT, SNEGSKA (reference sequence). For the CDR3, the DNA is TGCAGTGCTACCCCGTCAGGCGCGGGAGGCGCCGAGCAGTACTTC. It yields the protein CSATPSGAGGAEQYF.

The CDR3 loop is CASSQAGGGTDTQYF. CDR3 in DNA: TGTGCCAGCAGTCAAGCGGGAGGGGGCACAGATACGCAGTATTTT. The chain joins TRBV6-4 to TRBJ2-3, with 10 bases identical to TRBD2. J was trimmed by 1 base and V by 5 bases; bases with no gene match: 3. Germline V gives CDR1 MRHNA, CDR2 SNTAGT. The CDR3 loop spans 15 amino acids.

This sequence joins TRBV6-1 and TRBJ1-2, with D tentatively TRBD1 (6 bases). Germline values: CDR1 MNHNS, CDR2 SASEGT. With 1 base removed from V and 4 bases from J, the gap between germline ends came to 13 bases. This CDR3 is 15 amino acids long. In DNA, the CDR3 is TGTGCCAGCAGTGAAGGGCCGGGAGGGGGCTATGGCTACACCTTC. Translation: CASSEGPGGGYGYTF.

Comment on this clonotype: A read error is possible here, since a much larger clone lies one base away. The CDR3 DNA sequence: TGTGCCAGCGGCTTAGGTGCTAGCGGGACTCAAAATGAGCAGTTCTTC. Translation gives CASGLGASGTQNEQFF. The chain couples TRBV7-3 to TRBJ2-1, with 9 positions matching TRBD2. The germline CDR1 and CDR2 sequences are SGHTA and FQGTGA. The CDR3 is 16 residues long.

This rearrangement joins TRBV6-2 or TRBV6-3 to TRBJ2-3; D gene ambiguous. Germline V lookup: CDR1 MNHEY, CDR2 SVGEGT. Between the trimmed V and J ends, which lost 2 bases and 6 bases, there was a span of 6 bases. There are 12 residues in the CDR3. The CDR3 bases are TGTGCCAGCAGTTACCCTCAGGATACGCAGTATTTT. Translating it yields CASSYPQDTQYF.

This chain connects TRBV5-1 to TRBJ2-7; 11 bases match TRBD2. Germline V gene sequence: CDR1 SGHRS, CDR2 YFSETQ. V shed 3 bases, J shed 7 bases, and the junction held 6 bases outside the gene matches. The CDR3 spans 14 residues. CDR3 nucleotide sequence: TGCGCCAGCAGCTGGGGGACTAGCGGACTAGAGCAGTACTTC. As protein: CASSWGTSGLEQYF.

With respect to this clonotype: A much larger clone differs by one base, so this may be a read error. The rearrangement joins TRBV28 to TRBJ2-6, with D maybe TRBD2 (5 bases). CDR3 length equals 16 residues. Germline CDR1 reads MDHEN; CDR2 reads SYDVKM. The CDR3 loop is CASSSPGSSGTNVLTF. CDR3 DNA: TGTGCCAGCAGTTCCCCGGGGAGCTCTGGGACCAACGTCCTGACTTTC.

The rearrangement links TRBV29-1 to TRBJ2-7, with 10 bases fitting TRBD1. CDR1 and CDR2 from the germline V gene are SQVTM and ANQGSEA. With V trimmed by 3 bases and J by 5 bases, 4 bases remained unmatched. The CDR3 has 13 amino acids. Written as DNA, the CDR3 is TGCAGCGTTGAGGGACAGGGGTCGGACGAGCAGTACTTC. Its protein is CSVEGQGSDEQYF.

This clonotype was observed a handful of times. The genes are TRBV27 and TRBJ1-6, with 9 bases aligning to TRBD1. J gave up 1 base and V 7 bases, and 2 bases lay outside the gene matches. Germline values: CDR1 MNHEY, CDR2 SMNVEV (reference sequence). The CDR3 sequence is 15 residues long. The CDR3 coding sequence is TGTGCCAGCAAGACAGGGGGATCCTATAATTCACCCCTCCACTTT. It yields the protein CASKTGGSYNSPLHF.

The rearrangement links TRBV19 to TRBJ1-2; 7 bases fit TRBD1. With 0 bases clipped from V and 12 bases from J, the junction kept 7 bases outside the gene matches. The CDR3 spans 13 residues. Germline V gene lookup returns CDR1 LNHDA and CDR2 SQIVND (reference sequence). The CDR3 region has the DNA TGTGCCAGTAGTATAGATGGACAGGTTCGGCACACCTTC. As protein: CASSIDGQVRHTF.

The table lists this clonotype with a few counts. V usage is TRBV12-3 or TRBV12-4 and J usage is TRBJ2-3; possibly TRBD2 for D (6 bases). The CDR3 runs to 16 residues. V was pared by 6 bases and J by 2 bases, with 18 bases between. Here the CDR3 reads CASSPTTGTFTDTQYF. The DNA of the CDR3 is TGTGCCAGCAGCCCGACGACCGGGACTTTCACAGATACGCAGTATTTT.

The V gene is TRBV7-8, the J gene TRBJ2-7; D unclear. The CDR3 is 12 residues long. Trimming pared 6 bases from V and 6 bases from J, leaving 12 bases between. Germline V gene sequence: CDR1 SGHVS, CDR2 FQNEAQ. CDR3 in DNA: TGTGCCAGCAGTCGTCCCGTTGGCGAGCAGTACTTC. Its protein is CASSRPVGEQYF. Filled out from reference TRBV7-8 and TRBJ2-7, the complete variable domain reads GAGVSQSPRYKVAKRGQDVALRCDPISGHVSLFWYQQALGQGPEFLTYFQNEAQLDKSGLPSDRFFAERPEGSVSTLKIQRTQQEDSAVYLCASSRPVGEQYFGPGTRLTVT.

This clonotype was counted a few times. The gene calls are TRBV12-3 or TRBV12-4 and TRBJ1-1; D is ambiguous. The CDR3 length is 12 residues. V gave up 6 bases and J gave up 1 base, with 6 bases separating them. The CDR3 bases are TGTGCCAGCAGCCCGGGGAACACTGAAGCTTTCTTT. It specifies CASSPGNTEAFF.

Concerning this clonotype: A read error may explain this, as a much larger clone is one base away. The chain is built from TRBV7-2 and TRBJ1-1; 7 bases are shared with TRBD1. Germline assignment: CDR1 SGHTA and CDR2 FQGNSA. This CDR3 comprises 14 residues. Germline trimming cut 4 bases from V and 5 bases from J; bases unmatched to any gene: 7. CDR3 bases: TGTGCCAGCAGCTCCTTGACAGGGTTAACTGAAGCTTTCTTT. This encodes CASSSLTGLTEAFF.

This clonotype has at least ten counts. V usage is TRBV5-1 and J usage is TRBJ2-2; D tentatively fits TRBD1 or TRBD2 (5 bases each). The ends were cut back, 0 bases at V and 5 bases at J, with 20 bases in the middle. The CDR3 contains 18 residues. Germline CDR1 reads SGHRS; CDR2 reads YFSETQ. The CDR3 spells CASSLDAGAFGVTGELFF. Written as DNA, the CDR3 is TGCGCCAGCAGCTTGGATGCCGGGGCGTTTGGAGTTACCGGGGAGCTGTTTTTT.

In its sample, this clonotype was seen a few times. The rearrangement links TRBV6-2 or TRBV6-3 to TRBJ2-7, with TRBD1 as a possible D gene (6 bases). The V end lost 6 bases, the J end lost 5 bases, and 20 bases lay between the germline ends. There are 15 residues in the CDR3. The germline V gene encodes CDR1 MNHEY and CDR2 SVGEGT. For the CDR3, the DNA is TGTGCCAGCAGACCCCAAGGGGCCGCAGGGGACGAGCAGTACTTC. Amino acids: CASRPQGAAGDEQYF.

The rearrangement uses TRBV27 and TRBJ2-7; the D is unclear. V was trimmed by 5 bases and J by 4 bases, leaving 21 bases between them. CDR1 and CDR2 (germline): MNHEY, SMNVEV (reference sequence). The CDR3 covers 16 residues. The CDR3 sequence is CASSLGPTLIPYEQYF. The CDR3 DNA is TGTGCCAGCAGTCTTGGTCCTACCCTTATCCCTTACGAGCAGTACTTC.

There are many counts of this clonotype. The rearrangement joins TRBV20-1 to TRBJ2-5, with 9 bases aligning to TRBD1. This CDR3 is 17 amino acids long. The junction had 12 bases not matched to a gene; V was cut back by 3 bases and J by 1 base. The germline V gene has CDR1 DFQATT and CDR2 SNEGSKA (reference sequence). This chain's CDR3 is CSARSGFGTGPQETQYF. CDR3 bases: TGCAGTGCTAGGAGCGGGTTCGGGACAGGGCCCCAAGAGACCCAGTACTTC.

J is TRBJ2-1 and V is TRBV27; D unclear. The CDR3 sequence is 15 residues long. Trimming took 2 bases from V and 1 from J, leaving 9 bases between them. Germline-derived CDR1 and CDR2 are MNHEY and SMNVEV (reference sequence). The CDR3 loop reads CASSLLLGSYNEQFF. The CDR3 nucleotides read TGTGCCAGCAGTTTACTCCTAGGGTCCTACAATGAGCAGTTCTTC.

This clonotype has just a few counts. V and J are TRBV19 and TRBJ2-1; D call uncertain. CDR3 length equals 13 residues. Germline CDR1 is LNHDA and CDR2 is SQIVND (reference sequence). The V and J ends lost 2 bases and 6 bases respectively, with 8 bases between them. CDR3: CASSILSGNEQFF. The CDR3 nucleotides are TGTGCCAGTAGTATACTAAGTGGCAATGAGCAGTTCTTC.

The chain is built from TRBV20-1 and TRBJ2-7, with 11 bases aligning to TRBD2. The germline gives CDR1 DFQATT, CDR2 SNEGSKA (reference sequence). The CDR3 length is 12 residues. V was clipped by 7 bases and J by 4 bases; unmatched bases: 3. The CDR3 region has the DNA TGCAGTGTTTCTAGCGGGAGGTACGAGCAGTACTTC. Residues: CSVSSGRYEQYF.

This clonotype was counted ten times or more. V usage is TRBV29-1 and J usage is TRBJ2-7, with D perhaps matching TRBD2 (5 bases). Per the germline V gene, CDR1 is SQVTM and CDR2 is ANQGSEA. The length of the CDR3 is 19 residues. Trimming pared 1 base from V and 2 bases from J, leaving 27 bases between. The CDR3: CSVEVRTADPVPGPYEQYF. Written as DNA, the CDR3 is TGCAGCGTTGAAGTTCGGACTGCAGACCCGGTCCCAGGTCCCTACGAGCAGTACTTC.

This chain uses TRBV27 with TRBJ2-1; 7 bases agree with TRBD1. Looked up from germline, CDR1 is MNHEY and CDR2 is SMNVEV (reference sequence). V lost 5 bases to trimming and J lost 12 bases; unmatched junction nucleotides: 16. The length of the CDR3 is 15 residues. CDR3 sequence: CASSTTWDSATLQFF. CDR3 DNA sequence: TGTGCCAGCAGTACAACCTGGGACAGCGCTACATTGCAGTTCTTC.

This clonotype occurred a few times. The CDR3 coding sequence is TGTGCCAGCAGCTTAGAGACGGGAATGAACACTGAAGCTTTCTTT. Translating gives CASSLETGMNTEAFF. This sequence joins TRBV7-2 and TRBJ1-1; D is unclear. CDR3 length: 15 residues. V lost 1 base and J 0 bases, leaving 9 bases between the germline ends. CDR1 is SGHTA, CDR2 FQGNSA, per germline.